One T cell receptor beta chain is described in this entry. The sample belongs to a study of blood T cell repertoires in COVID-19. CDR3 length: 15 residues. V lost 3 bases and J lost 0; bases outside the gene matches: 2. CDR1 and CDR2 from the germline V gene are PRHDT and FYEKMQ (reference sequence). Some clones are missing from TCRdb's copy, which holds only in-frame ones; the method was immunoSEQ multiplex PCR. Of hundreds of thousands of clones in the sample, more than 70% are singletons; the top ten hold 5% to 7%. The TCR sequence derives from a woman of 80 years or more with COVID-19, enrolled during active disease. The J gene is TRBJ2-3, the V gene TRBV13; 8 nucleotides line up with TRBD2. The sequenced sample was peripheral blood. The CDR3 sequence is CASSFPSGSTDTQYF. The CDR3 DNA reads as TGTGCCAGCAGCTTTCCTAGCGGGAGCACAGATACGCAGTATTTT.